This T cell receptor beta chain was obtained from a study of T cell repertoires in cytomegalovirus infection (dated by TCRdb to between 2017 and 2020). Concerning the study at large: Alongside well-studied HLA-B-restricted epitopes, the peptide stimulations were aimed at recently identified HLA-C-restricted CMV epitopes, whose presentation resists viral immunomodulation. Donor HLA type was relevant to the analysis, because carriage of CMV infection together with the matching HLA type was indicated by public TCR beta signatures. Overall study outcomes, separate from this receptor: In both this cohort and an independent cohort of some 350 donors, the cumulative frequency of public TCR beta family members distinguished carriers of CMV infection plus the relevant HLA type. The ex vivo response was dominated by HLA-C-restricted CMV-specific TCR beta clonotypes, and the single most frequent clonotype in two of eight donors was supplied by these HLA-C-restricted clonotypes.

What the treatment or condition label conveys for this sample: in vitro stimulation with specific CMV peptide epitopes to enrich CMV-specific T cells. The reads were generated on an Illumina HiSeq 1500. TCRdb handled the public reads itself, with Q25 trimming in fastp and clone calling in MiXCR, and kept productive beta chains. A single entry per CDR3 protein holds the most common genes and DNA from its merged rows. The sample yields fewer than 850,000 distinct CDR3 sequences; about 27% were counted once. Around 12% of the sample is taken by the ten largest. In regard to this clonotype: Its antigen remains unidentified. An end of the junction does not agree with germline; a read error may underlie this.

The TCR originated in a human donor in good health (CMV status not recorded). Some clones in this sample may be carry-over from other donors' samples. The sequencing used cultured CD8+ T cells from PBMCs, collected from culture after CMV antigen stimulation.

Here the CDR3 is given as CARSLYYQGVTEAFF. The DNA reads as follows: TGTGCCAGAAGCTTGTACTACCAGGGCGTAACTGAAGCTTTCTTT. The V gene is TRBV5-4 and the J gene is TRBJ1-1; a weak D assignment points to TRBD1 (5 bases agree). CDR1 SGHNT and CDR2 YYREEE are derived from the germline V gene (reference sequence). The CDR3 starts with the cysteine, ends with the phenylalanine, and has 15 residues. Only the CDR3 region is kept as DNA, spanning 45 bases read in frame from base 1.